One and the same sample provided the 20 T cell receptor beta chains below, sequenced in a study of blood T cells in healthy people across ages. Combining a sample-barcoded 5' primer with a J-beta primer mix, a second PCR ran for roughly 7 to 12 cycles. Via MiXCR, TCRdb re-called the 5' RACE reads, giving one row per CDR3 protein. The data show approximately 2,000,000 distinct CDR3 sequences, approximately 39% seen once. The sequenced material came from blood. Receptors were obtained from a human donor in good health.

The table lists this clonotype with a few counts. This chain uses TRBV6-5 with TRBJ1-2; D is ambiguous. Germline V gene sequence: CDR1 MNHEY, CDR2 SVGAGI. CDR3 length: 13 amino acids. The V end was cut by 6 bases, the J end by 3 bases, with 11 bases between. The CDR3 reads CASSQTTYYGYTF. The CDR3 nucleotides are TGTGCCAGCAGCCAGACAACGTACTATGGCTACACCTTC.

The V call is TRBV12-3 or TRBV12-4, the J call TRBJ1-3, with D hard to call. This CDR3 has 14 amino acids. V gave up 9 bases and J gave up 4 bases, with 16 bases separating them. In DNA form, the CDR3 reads TGTGCCAGTGCAGGACCCCGACGGGGAAACACCATATATTTT. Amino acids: CASAGPRRGNTIYF.

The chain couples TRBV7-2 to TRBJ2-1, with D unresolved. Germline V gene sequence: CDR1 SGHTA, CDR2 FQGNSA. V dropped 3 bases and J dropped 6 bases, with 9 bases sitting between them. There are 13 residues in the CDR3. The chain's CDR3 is CASSLKQFNEQFF. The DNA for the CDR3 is TGTGCCAGCAGCTTGAAACAGTTCAATGAGCAGTTCTTC.

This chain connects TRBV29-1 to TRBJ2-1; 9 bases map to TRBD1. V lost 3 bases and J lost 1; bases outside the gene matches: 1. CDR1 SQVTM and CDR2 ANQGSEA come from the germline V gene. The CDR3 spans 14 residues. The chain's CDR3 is CSVDGTGSYNEQFF. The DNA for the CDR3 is TGCAGCGTTGACGGGACAGGGTCCTACAATGAGCAGTTCTTC.

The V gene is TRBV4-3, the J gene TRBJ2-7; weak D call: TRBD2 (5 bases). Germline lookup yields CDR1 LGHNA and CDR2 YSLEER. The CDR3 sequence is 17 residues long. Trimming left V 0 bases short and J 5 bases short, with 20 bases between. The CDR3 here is CASSQDHGVGGRNEQYF. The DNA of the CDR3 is TGCGCCAGCAGCCAAGATCACGGTGTTGGAGGCAGGAACGAGCAGTACTTC.

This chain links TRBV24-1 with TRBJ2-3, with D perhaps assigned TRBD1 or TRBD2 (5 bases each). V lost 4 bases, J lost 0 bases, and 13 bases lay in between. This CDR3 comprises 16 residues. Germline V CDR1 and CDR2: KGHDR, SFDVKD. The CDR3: CATSDPGRKSTDTQYF. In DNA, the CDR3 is TGTGCCACCAGTGACCCGGGACGGAAAAGCACAGATACGCAGTATTTT.

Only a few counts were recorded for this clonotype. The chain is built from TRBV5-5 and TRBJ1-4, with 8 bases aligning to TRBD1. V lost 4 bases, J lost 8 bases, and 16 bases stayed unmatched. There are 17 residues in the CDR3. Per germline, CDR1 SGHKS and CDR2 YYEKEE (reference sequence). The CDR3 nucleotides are TGTGCCAGCAGCCCCGCCGGGACAGGACATCTGCGGGAAAAACTGTTTTTT. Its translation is CASSPAGTGHLREKLFF.

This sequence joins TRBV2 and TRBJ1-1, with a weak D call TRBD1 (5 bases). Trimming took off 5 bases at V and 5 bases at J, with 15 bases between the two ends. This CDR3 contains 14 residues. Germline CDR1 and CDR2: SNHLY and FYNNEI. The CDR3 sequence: CASSSNGGDTEAFF. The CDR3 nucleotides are TGTGCCAGCAGTTCAAACGGGGGGGATACTGAAGCTTTCTTT.

The CDR3 spells CASSLEAGVDEQFF. In DNA, the CDR3 is TGTGCCAGCAGCTTAGAAGCGGGGGTTGATGAGCAGTTCTTC. The chain couples TRBV7-2 to TRBJ2-1; TRBD2 matches at 8 bases. Per germline, CDR1 SGHTA and CDR2 FQGNSA. CDR3 length: 14 residues. Trimming removed 1 base from V and 8 bases from J; junction bases left unmatched: 4.

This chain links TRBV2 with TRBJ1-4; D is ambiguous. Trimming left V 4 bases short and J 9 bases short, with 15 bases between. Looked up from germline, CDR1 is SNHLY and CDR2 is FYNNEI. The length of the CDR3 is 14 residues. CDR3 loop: CASSAGSPAQKLFF. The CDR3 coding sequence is TGTGCCAGCAGTGCCGGAAGCCCCGCACAAAAACTGTTTTTT.

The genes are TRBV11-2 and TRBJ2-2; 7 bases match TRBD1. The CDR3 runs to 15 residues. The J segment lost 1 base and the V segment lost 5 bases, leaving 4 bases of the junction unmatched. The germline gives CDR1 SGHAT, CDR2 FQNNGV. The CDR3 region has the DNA TGTGCCAGCAGCCCCCGGACAGGGAACACCGGGGAGCTGTTTTTT. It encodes CASSPRTGNTGELFF.

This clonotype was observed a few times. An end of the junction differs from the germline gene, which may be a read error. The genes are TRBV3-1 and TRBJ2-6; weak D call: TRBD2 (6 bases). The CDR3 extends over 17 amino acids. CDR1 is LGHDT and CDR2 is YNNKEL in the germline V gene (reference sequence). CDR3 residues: CASSRGLLHSGANVLTF. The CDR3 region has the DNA TGCGCCAGCAGCCGGGGACTTCTACACTCTGGGGCCAACGTCCTGACTTTC.

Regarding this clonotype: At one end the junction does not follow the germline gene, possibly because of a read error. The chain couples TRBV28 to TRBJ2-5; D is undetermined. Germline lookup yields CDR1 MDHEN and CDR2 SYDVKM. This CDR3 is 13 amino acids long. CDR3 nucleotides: TGTGCCAGCAGTTTTGCAGCCCAAGAGGCCCAGTACTTC. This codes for CASSFAAQEAQYF.

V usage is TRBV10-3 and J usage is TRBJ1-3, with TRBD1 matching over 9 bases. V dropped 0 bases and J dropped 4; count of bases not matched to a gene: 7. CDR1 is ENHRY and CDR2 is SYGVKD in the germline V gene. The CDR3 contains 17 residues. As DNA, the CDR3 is TGTGCCATCAGTGAGTCGACGGGACAGGGTATGGGAAACACCATATATTTT. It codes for CAISESTGQGMGNTIYF.

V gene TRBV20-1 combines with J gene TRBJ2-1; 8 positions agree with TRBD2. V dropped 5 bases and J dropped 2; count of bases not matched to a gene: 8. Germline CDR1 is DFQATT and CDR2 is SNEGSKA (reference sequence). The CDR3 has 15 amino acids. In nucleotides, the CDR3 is TGCAGTGCTCCACGCGGGGGGCCCGCCTACAATGAGCAGTTCTTC. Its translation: CSAPRGGPAYNEQFF.

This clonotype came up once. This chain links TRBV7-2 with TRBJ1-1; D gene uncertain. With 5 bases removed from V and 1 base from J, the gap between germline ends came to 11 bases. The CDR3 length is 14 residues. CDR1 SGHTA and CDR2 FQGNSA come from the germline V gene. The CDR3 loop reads CASSILTANTEAFF. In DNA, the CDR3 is TGTGCCAGCAGCATCCTCACCGCGAACACTGAAGCTTTCTTT.

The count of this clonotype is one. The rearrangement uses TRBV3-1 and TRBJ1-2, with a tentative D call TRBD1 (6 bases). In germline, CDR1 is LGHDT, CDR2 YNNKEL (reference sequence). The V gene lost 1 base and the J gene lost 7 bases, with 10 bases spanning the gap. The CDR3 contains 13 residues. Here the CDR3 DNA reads TGTGCCAGCAGCCAAGGGTGGGGGCCTGGCTACACCTTC. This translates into CASSQGWGPGYTF.

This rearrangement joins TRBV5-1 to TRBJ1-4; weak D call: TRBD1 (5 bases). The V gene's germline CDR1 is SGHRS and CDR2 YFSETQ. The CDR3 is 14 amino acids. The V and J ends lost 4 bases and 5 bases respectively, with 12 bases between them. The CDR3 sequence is CASSLRGLNEKLFF. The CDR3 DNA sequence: TGCGCCAGCAGCCTAAGGGGACTGAATGAAAAACTGTTTTTT.

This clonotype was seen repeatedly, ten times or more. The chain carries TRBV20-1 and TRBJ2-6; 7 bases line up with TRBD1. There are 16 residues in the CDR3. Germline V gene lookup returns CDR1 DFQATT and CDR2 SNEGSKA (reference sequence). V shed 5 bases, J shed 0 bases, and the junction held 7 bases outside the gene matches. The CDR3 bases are TGCAGTGCTGTGGGACAGCGGTACTCTGGGGCCAACGTCCTGACTTTC. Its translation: CSAVGQRYSGANVLTF.

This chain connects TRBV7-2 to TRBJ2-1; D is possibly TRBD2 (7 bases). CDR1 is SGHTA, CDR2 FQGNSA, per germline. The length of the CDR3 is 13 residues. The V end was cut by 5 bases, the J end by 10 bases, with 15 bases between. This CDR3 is CASSNQGRGEQFF. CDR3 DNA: TGTGCCAGCAGCAATCAGGGGCGGGGGGAGCAGTTCTTC.